Included here is one T cell receptor (beta chain) sequence, with context. The sample is drawn from a study of blood T cell repertoires in COVID-19. Study-level background: Acute-phase and convalescent COVID-19 samples originated in the United States, Italy and Spain. T cells, B-cell-depleted T cells, or PBMCs supplied cDNA or gDNA.

Trimming took 0 bases from V and 3 from J, leaving 9 bases between them. CDR1 is MNHEY, CDR2 SVGAGI, per germline. This CDR3 is 15 amino acids long. In the authors' methods: Scientists estimated how many nucleated cells there were by amplifying reference gene primers. Assay used: immunoSEQ multiplex PCR; TCRdb lists only in-frame clones, some missing. D and trimming were read from the DNA, whereas the V and J calls and clone size are those reported in that table. Among some 57,000 clones listed, around 90% were seen once. The sample taken for sequencing was peripheral blood. This receptor was identified in a man aged 60 to 69 with active COVID-19. The J gene is TRBJ2-1, the V gene TRBV6-5; TRBD1 is a possible D gene (6 bases). The chain's CDR3 is CASSYSGANYNEQFF. The CDR3 DNA sequence: TGTGCCAGCAGTTACTCGGGGGCGAACTACAATGAGCAGTTCTTC.